This T cell receptor (beta chain) was identified during a study of beta chain features in type 1 diabetes. Study results and caveats: Shorter TCRB CDR3s, moderately but significantly so, were found in Type 1 diabetes patients in all four CD4+ subsets. Any PCR bias toward short templates would affect both groups alike.

The investigators reverse transcribed all of the isolated RNA, so they sequenced expressed TCRB transcripts. Here immunoSEQ multiplex PCR was the method, and the copy in TCRdb shows in-frame clones only, minus some. Here the sample spans around 260,000 clones, approximately 25% being singletons. As for this clone: Its antigen is as yet unknown.

The CDR3 spans 13 residues. The trim removed 3 bases at V and 3 bases at J, leaving 2 bases unmatched. The V gene's germline CDR1 is SGDLS and CDR2 YYNGEE. This clonotype originated in a woman under 40 with type 1 diabetes. The rearrangement links TRBV9 to TRBJ2-5; 7 nucleotides line up with TRBD1. Material: naive CD4+ T cells from blood. CDR3 in DNA: TGTGCCAGCAGCGCCGGGACAGAAGAGACCCAGTACTTC. Translated, it gives CASSAGTEETQYF.